The 5 T cell receptor beta chains in this list originate from one sample, sequenced in a study of shared clonotypes between healthy human individuals (dated by TCRdb to the early 2020s). CD8 naive samples consisted of CD45RO-negative cells that were positively selected for CCR7, yielding a CD45RA+CCR7+ population without TemRA cells. Library method: the immunoSEQ multiplex PCR assay. This immuneACCESS table, as held by TCRdb, lists in-frame sequences with V and J called but not all clones. Of the missing ones, under half trace to an unresolved V gene in checked studies; the others have no known cause. The sample profile shows about 2.1 million clones; roughly 93% of them were found once. Clones ranked in the top ten supply more than 1.5% of the sample. The sample comprised naive CD8+ T cells from PBMCs. Read against the paper, the sample's cell subset or site label means: CD45RA+CCR7+. The receptors stem from a man aged 18 to 29 in good health. Some clones in this sample may be carry-over from other donors' samples.

The V and J genes are TRBV6-1 and TRBJ2-7, with D perhaps matching TRBD1 (5 bases). V gave up 8 bases and J gave up 0 bases, with 11 bases separating them. Per the germline V gene, CDR1 is MNHNS and CDR2 is SASEGT. This CDR3 is built from 13 residues. The CDR3 sequence: CASAQTASYEQYF. The CDR3 nucleotides read TGTGCCAGCGCCCAGACAGCCTCCTACGAGCAGTACTTC.

V and J are TRBV27 and TRBJ2-3; D might be TRBD2 (5 bases). The V end was cut by 7 bases, the J end by 2 bases, with 13 bases between. The CDR3 is 14 amino acids. CDR1 and CDR2 (germline): MNHEY, SMNVEV (reference sequence). In DNA, the CDR3 is TGTGCCAGCACCCAAAGCGGCTCCACAGATACGCAGTATTTT. As protein: CASTQSGSTDTQYF.

The V and J genes are TRBV11-2 and TRBJ2-2; D is unresolved. Trimming took 1 base from V and 0 from J, leaving 18 bases between them. Germline V gene sequence: CDR1 SGHAT, CDR2 FQNNGV. The CDR3 has 19 amino acids. CDR3 sequence reads: CASSLGPLGLHTNTGELFF. The CDR3 bases are TGTGCCAGCAGCTTAGGACCCTTGGGCCTCCATACGAACACCGGGGAGCTGTTTTTT.

V and J are TRBV9 and TRBJ2-1; 8 bases match TRBD2. V was pared by 3 bases and J by 9 bases, with 2 bases of the junction left unmatched. The CDR3 is 12 residues long. From germline, CDR1 is SGDLS and CDR2 YYNGEE. Written as DNA, the CDR3 is TGTGCCAGCAGCGCAGGGACTAGTGAGCAGTTCTTC. It translates to CASSAGTSEQFF.

The DNA of the CDR3 is TGTGCCAGCAGTGACAGGTGTGGTAGCGGGAGGGCCGGCTCCTACGAGCAGTACTTC. It codes for CASSDRCGSGRAGSYEQYF. The chain couples TRBV6-4 to TRBJ2-7; the match to TRBD2 covers 11 bases. With V trimmed by 2 bases and J by 0 bases, 12 bases remained unmatched. In germline, CDR1 is MRHNA, CDR2 SNTAGT. The CDR3 totals 19 residues.